A selection of T cell receptor beta chains follows, all from one sample in a study of blood T cell repertoires in COVID-19. Sequencing used immunoSEQ multiplex PCR; TCRdb keeps in-frame clones, though not all of them. The sample lists some 360,000 clones; roughly 89% were seen once. The sample was peripheral blood. The source of these receptors is an older woman with COVID-19, enrolled during active disease. Both conserved end residues are part of each CDR3. The order of the fields is J gene, D gene, V gene, CDR3 protein. The D gene is left open where the match is weak.

TRBJ2-3,NA,TRBV7-3,CASSLNGSPTDTQYF
TRBJ2-2,NA,TRBV28,CASSPRRGLFF
TRBJ1-5,TRBD1,TRBV19,CASLSRTGVRNQPQHF
TRBJ2-7,NA,TRBV25-1,CASSEGQPDAYEQYF
TRBJ2-7,TRBD1,TRBV4-2,CASSQRGTGGSYEQYF
TRBJ2-2,TRBD1,TRBV6-5,CASSPTGAGTGELFF
TRBJ1-6,NA,TRBV7-2,CASSLGLRNNSPLHF
TRBJ2-7,NA,TRBV6-5,CASTRAESPIYEQYF
TRBJ1-1,TRBD1,TRBV14,CASSRQRGQGENTEAFF
TRBJ1-1,NA,TRBV12-5,CASGSKQVNTEAFF
TRBJ2-1,NA,TRBV5-1,CASSSVGKGAYNEQFF
TRBJ2-1,TRBD1,TRBV10-3,CAITSGTGKGNEQFF
TRBJ1-2,NA,TRBV10-3,CAISAQPGTGEHGYTF
TRBJ2-6,NA,TRBV4-1,CASSQERGTLSGANVLTF
TRBJ2-1,TRBD2,TRBV19,CASSIASGGRSYNEQFF
TRBJ1-6,TRBD1,TRBV5-5,CASSSDRGRNSPLHF
TRBJ2-5,NA,TRBV7-8,CASSPPFYGPGGKTQYF
TRBJ1-4,TRBD1,TRBV10-3,CAIGRGRNEKLFF
TRBJ1-3,NA,TRBV6-5,CASSPDSRAGNTIYF
TRBJ1-3,TRBD1,TRBV6-6,CASSSVEGAPSTIYF
TRBJ2-1,NA,TRBV10-3,CAISKTPDFSYNEQFF
TRBJ1-2,TRBD1,TRBV7-9,CASSLGTGLDNYGYTF
TRBJ1-5,TRBD1,TRBV6-2/TRBV6-3,CASSRTGQQVQPQHF
TRBJ1-5,NA,TRBV5-3,CARSYRQAYSNQPQHF
TRBJ2-7,TRBD2,TRBV7-3,CASSPQGTTFPYEQYF
TRBJ2-1,NA,TRBV2,CASSVMYEQFF
TRBJ2-5,TRBD2,TRBV6-5,CASSRLAGGHQTQYF
TRBJ1-4,TRBD1,TRBV2,CASSEQGVRTNEKLFF
TRBJ2-3,TRBD2,TRBV28,CASSLAGGGTDTQYF
TRBJ2-3,NA,TRBV5-1,CASSLTDPSTDTQYF
TRBJ1-5,NA,TRBV6-6,CATVYPGGASNQPQHF
TRBJ1-1,NA,TRBV4-1,CASSPESRGMNTEAFF
TRBJ1-5,NA,TRBV12-3/TRBV12-4,CASSFEANRPQHF
TRBJ1-2,NA,TRBV20-1,CSASALGRSVNYGYTF
TRBJ2-7,TRBD1,TRBV19,CASSRDHPTGEQYF
TRBJ1-1,TRBD1,TRBV28,CASSLRTGGLNTEAFF
TRBJ2-1,TRBD1,TRBV5-6,CASRKVTGPYNEQFF
TRBJ1-5,NA,TRBV19,CASKGQINSNQPQHF
TRBJ1-4,NA,TRBV6-6,CASGRANEKLFF
TRBJ1-1,NA,TRBV7-6,CASSLAASMNTEAFF
TRBJ2-1,NA,TRBV21-1,CASSKRPSLGITYNEQFF
TRBJ1-1,TRBD1,TRBV5-4,CASSVKTGGEAFF
TRBJ2-3,NA,TRBV5-8,CASIHRGGLADTQYF
TRBJ2-5,TRBD2,TRBV5-1,CASASGSRETQYF
TRBJ2-1,TRBD1,TRBV18,CASSAGTGGNNEQFF
TRBJ1-1,NA,TRBV19,CASSIDPVAGTEAFF
TRBJ2-1,TRBD2,TRBV6-5,CATYGLVGGNEQFF
TRBJ1-6,TRBD1,TRBV5-8,CASNLDRGFYNSPLHF
TRBJ1-2,TRBD1,TRBV6-5,CASRDSGTGRYGYTF
TRBJ1-1,TRBD1,TRBV19,CASRLQGGGGTEAFF
TRBJ1-1,TRBD1,TRBV19,CASSIETGGPYTEAFF
TRBJ1-2,NA,TRBV2,CASSENRDGYGYTF